Sequencing of this T cell receptor (beta chain) was carried out in a study of blood T cell repertoires in COVID-19. Regarding this clone: One junction end does not reproduce the germline sequence, and a read error may be involved.

Sequencing was performed with immunoSEQ multiplex PCR; in TCRdb, only in-frame clones are kept and a portion is missing. Among some 94,000 clones listed, about 71% were seen once. The sequence derives from a woman aged 55-75 years in a cohort sampled during active or convalescent COVID-19. The sample was peripheral blood.

The CDR3 nucleotides are TGCGCCAGCAGCCTGAGAGGGCTTAGCGATCAGCCCCAGCATTTT. Translated: CASSLRGLSDQPQHF. The chain combines TRBV4-1 with TRBJ1-5; D is undetermined. CDR1 is MGHRA, CDR2 YSYEKL, per germline. This CDR3 contains 15 residues.